This is a list of T cell receptor beta chains from one sample in a study of shared T cell receptors in the human thymus. Profiling relied on immunoSEQ multiplex PCR, and the TCRdb table lists in-frame clones only, not all of them. The sample includes roughly 500,000 clones, approximately 80% of them seen just once. The same data also contributed to another study, on human thymus T cells.

The sequencing sample was made of thymocytes. These receptors were collected from a boy younger than two with a congenital heart defect. Each CDR3 is given with its conserved first and last residue. D genes are given only for firm matches. Size is omitted from some rows. Given values are once, few, many or a class for expanded clones.

D gene	V gene	clone size	J gene	CDR3 DNA	CDR3 protein
-	TRBV6-5	-	TRBJ2-7	TGTGCCAGCAGGTTCGGGACACAATACGAGCAGTACTTC	CASRFGTQYEQYF
-	TRBV9	few	TRBJ2-2	TGTGCCAGCAGCGCAACGGGACACTCGAACACCGGGGAGCTGTTTTTT	CASSATGHSNTGELFF
-	TRBV2	-	TRBJ2-1	TGTGCCAGCAGTGAAGCGCCCGTCCGGGGTTCCTACAATGAGCAGTTCTTC	CASSEAPVRGSYNEQFF
-	TRBV5-6	-	TRBJ2-1	TGTGCCAGCAGCCCCGACAGGAACAAATACTACAATGAGCAGTTCTTC	CASSPDRNKYYNEQFF
-	TRBV7-2	-	TRBJ2-3	TGTGCCAGCAGGCTCATACGGACAGATACGCAGTATTTT	CASRLIRTDTQYF
-	TRBV7-9	few	TRBJ1-2	TGTGCCAGCAGCTTAGTGGTGGAGCGTAACTATGGCTACACCTTC	CASSLVVERNYGYTF
TRBD2	TRBV2	-	TRBJ2-5	TGTGCCACCAGGGGACTAGCGGGAGTCCAAGAGACCCAGTACTTC	CATRGLAGVQETQYF
-	TRBV4-2	-	TRBJ2-1	TGTGCCAGCAGCCAAGATTTGAGAGGGCGGTGGAATGAGCAGTTCTTC	CASSQDLRGRWNEQFF
-	TRBV4-3	-	TRBJ2-1	TGCGCCAGCAGCCAAGGCCGCACTACACAACCTGGTACGCAGTTCTTC	CASSQGRTTQPGTQFF
-	TRBV5-4	-	TRBJ2-7	TGTGCCAGCAGCTTGAAGGGGATCGGCGGGGGCCACTACGAGCAGTACTTC	CASSLKGIGGGHYEQYF
TRBD2	TRBV7-2	-	TRBJ2-7	TGTGCCAGCAGCGATACGCTCGGGTTAGCGGGACACTACGAGCAGTACTTC	CASSDTLGLAGHYEQYF
TRBD2	TRBV10-3	-	TRBJ2-5	TGTGCCATCAGTGAGTTAGCGGGAGGAGGAGAGACCCAGTACTTC	CAISELAGGGETQYF
-	TRBV21-1	-	TRBJ2-1	TGTGCCAGCAGCCCCTGGGGCCTAGCGGGAGCCTACAATGAGCAGTTCTTC	CASSPWGLAGAYNEQFF
TRBD2	TRBV27	-	TRBJ2-3	TGTGCCAGCTGTAAGGCGGGAGGGCCGGCAGATACGCAGTATTTT	CASCKAGGPADTQYF
TRBD1	TRBV11-2	once	TRBJ1-6	TGTGCCAGCAGCCCCGGAACAGGGGACAGGGGACTCGCCCCCCTCCACTTT	CASSPGTGDRGLAPLHF
-	TRBV7-2	-	TRBJ2-2	TGTGCCAGCAGCTTAGAACCCGGCACCGGGGAGCTGTTTTTT	CASSLEPGTGELFF
-	TRBV6-1	-	TRBJ2-1	TGTGCCAGCAGTGAACAAGGCAGGGCAAATGAGCAGTTCTTC	CASSEQGRANEQFF
-	TRBV2	-	TRBJ1-5	TGTGCCAGCAGTGTTGGGGGGGAAAATCAGCCCCAGCATTTT	CASSVGGENQPQHF
TRBD2	TRBV27	-	TRBJ2-1	TGTGCCAGCAGACCGACTAGCGATTCGGGGCGCAATGAGCAGTTCTTC	CASRPTSDSGRNEQFF
TRBD2	TRBV7-9	-	TRBJ2-7	TGTGCCAGCAGCTTTGGTGGGGGCCGGGATAGCGGGAGGGAGTACGAGCAGTACTTC	CASSFGGGRDSGREYEQYF
-	TRBV27	-	TRBJ2-5	TGTGCCAGCACCCCGGGCTGGCGGGGGCAACAAGAGACCCAGTACTTC	CASTPGWRGQQETQYF
TRBD1	TRBV10-3	-	TRBJ1-2	TGTGCCATCAGTGAGTCGAAGGGGGCCGACTATGGCTACACCTTC	CAISESKGADYGYTF
TRBD2	TRBV7-3	-	TRBJ2-1	TGTGCCAGCAGCTTAACGAGGGCTCGCGGGAGCGCCAATGAGCAGTTCTTC	CASSLTRARGSANEQFF
-	TRBV28	-	TRBJ1-3	TGTGCCAGCAGTTTATTGTGGCAGGGCCCTGGAAACACCATATATTTT	CASSLLWQGPGNTIYF
TRBD2	TRBV7-2	few	TRBJ2-3	TGTGCCAGCAGCCTTTCCATCGAAAGCGGGAATCGCACAGATACGCAGTATTTT	CASSLSIESGNRTDTQYF
TRBD1	TRBV30	few	TRBJ1-2	TGTGCCTGGAGGCCTTTCGGACAGGGGGCGCCTGGCTACACCTTC	CAWRPFGQGAPGYTF
TRBD1	TRBV30	-	TRBJ1-1	TGTGCCTGGAGTTATGGACAGGGGCTCACTGAAGCTTTCTTT	CAWSYGQGLTEAFF
-	TRBV10-2	-	TRBJ2-1	TGCGCCAGCACCAGAAGGAGGGGGCGGGACAATGAGCAGTTCTTC	CASTRRRGRDNEQFF
-	TRBV21-1	-	TRBJ1-5	TGTGCCAGGAGCTCTTGGCCCCAGCATTTT	CARSSWPQHF
TRBD2	TRBV12-5	-	TRBJ2-3	TGTGCTAGTGGTTCAGCGGGGGGCGCGGATACGCAGTATTTT	CASGSAGGADTQYF